These T cell receptor beta chains were read from a single sample in a study of T cells after yellow fever vaccination. TCRdb itself ran the 5' RACE reads through MiXCR, one entry per CDR3 protein. Of 620,000 or so distinct CDR3 sequences listed, around 12% are singletons. The sample in question was PBMCs, obtained on the day of the yellow fever booster vaccination. Receptor source: a man aged 25 to 40 who received the YFV17D yellow fever vaccine. Both conserved end residues are part of each CDR3. A D gene is named only where the DNA matches it firmly. Rows may omit the clone size; those that give it use once, few, many or a size class.

CASRRTGMGETQYF,TGTGCCAGCAGAAGGACAGGGATGGGAGAGACCCAGTACTTC,TRBV7-2,TRBD1,.,TRBJ2-5
CASSYHQGRETQYF,TGTGCCAGCAGCTATCACCAGGGGAGGGAGACCCAGTACTTC,TRBV5-4,.,few,TRBJ2-5
CASSLALAVTGELFF,TGTGCCAGCAGCTTAGCCCTAGCGGTTACCGGGGAGCTGTTTTTT,TRBV7-9,TRBD2,few,TRBJ2-2
CASSESGGSDYNEQFF,TGTGCCAGCAGTGAGTCTGGTGGGTCAGACTACAATGAGCAGTTCTTC,TRBV25-1,.,.,TRBJ2-1
CASSLDSEVIF,TGCGCCAGCAGCTTAGACAGTGAGGTAATCTTC,TRBV5-1,.,.,TRBJ2-1
CSARSGGTGLEKLFF,TGCAGTGCTAGATCCGGAGGGACAGGGCTCGAAAAACTGTTTTTT,TRBV20-1,TRBD1,.,TRBJ1-4
CASSLGIRTDTQYF,TGTGCCAGCAGTTTGGGGATACGCACAGATACGCAGTATTTT,TRBV27,.,.,TRBJ2-3
CASSYASGGTYEQYF,TGTGCCAGCAGTTACGCTAGCGGGGGTACCTACGAGCAGTACTTC,TRBV6-5,TRBD2,few,TRBJ2-7
CSVTSGSRETQYF,TGCAGTGTCACGAGCGGGAGTAGGGAGACCCAGTACTTC,TRBV20-1,TRBD2,.,TRBJ2-5
CASSLGVEDEQFF,TGTGCCAGCAGCTTAGGAGTAGAGGATGAGCAGTTCTTC,TRBV5-5,.,.,TRBJ2-1
CATSPGGATGELFF,TGTGCCACCAGTCCTGGGGGGGCGACCGGGGAGCTGTTTTTT,TRBV24-1,.,.,TRBJ2-2
CASSFGTGTSDTQYF,TGTGCCAGCAGCTTCGGGACAGGTACCTCAGATACGCAGTATTTT,TRBV7-9,TRBD1,few,TRBJ2-3
CASGEGGNTDTQYF,TGCGCCAGCGGGGAAGGGGGCAACACAGATACGCAGTATTTT,TRBV10-1,TRBD1,.,TRBJ2-3
CASSGLIGPYNEQFF,TGTGCCAGCAGCGGATTGATAGGGCCTTACAATGAGCAGTTCTTC,TRBV7-2,.,.,TRBJ2-1
CASSQAEGRGTEAFF,TGCGCCAGCAGCCAAGCCGAAGGGCGGGGGACTGAAGCTTTCTTT,TRBV4-3,.,.,TRBJ1-1
CASSPPREVKNIQYF,TGTGCCAGCAGTCCCCCACGGGAGGTCAAAAACATTCAGTACTTC,TRBV28,TRBD2,few,TRBJ2-4
CASSLAVRGLTDTQYF,TGCGCCAGCAGCTTGGCGGTGAGGGGGCTCACAGATACGCAGTATTTT,TRBV5-1,TRBD1,.,TRBJ2-3
CASSFRGQGTYNEQFF,TGCGCCAGCAGCTTTAGGGGACAGGGCACCTACAATGAGCAGTTCTTC,TRBV5-1,TRBD1,.,TRBJ2-1
CASSMRTSWGYNEQFF,TGTGCCAGTAGTATGCGGACTAGTTGGGGCTACAATGAGCAGTTCTTC,TRBV19,TRBD2,few,TRBJ2-1
CATRPPGGNNYGYTF,TGTGCCACCCGGCCCCCAGGGGGTAATAACTATGGCTACACCTTC,TRBV27,TRBD1,.,TRBJ1-2
CASSLRTSGRAEAGELFF,TGTGCCAGCAGCTTGAGGACTAGCGGGAGGGCCGAGGCCGGGGAGCTGTTTTTT,TRBV5-6,TRBD2,.,TRBJ2-2
CASSFLDAPNNEQFF,TGTGCCAGCAGCTTCCTGGACGCGCCAAACAATGAGCAGTTCTTC,TRBV9,.,few,TRBJ2-1
CASSVPQTGPRDTQYF,TGTGCCAGTAGTGTCCCTCAGACAGGGCCCCGGGATACGCAGTATTTT,TRBV19,TRBD1,few,TRBJ2-3
CASSSSPIGTGDEQYF,TGCGCCAGCAGCTCTTCCCCTATCGGGACAGGGGACGAGCAGTACTTC,TRBV5-1,TRBD1,few,TRBJ2-7
CSAAPSGYNEQFF,TGCAGTGCCGCCCCGAGTGGGTACAATGAGCAGTTCTTC,TRBV20-1,.,few,TRBJ2-1
CSVETGIDNEQFF,TGCAGCGTTGAAACCGGGATAGACAATGAGCAGTTCTTC,TRBV29-1,.,.,TRBJ2-1
CASSLGGFNTGELFF,TGTGCCAGCAGCTTAGGGGGGTTCAACACCGGGGAGCTGTTTTTT,TRBV7-6,.,few,TRBJ2-2
CSARDVKTSGAGELFF,TGCAGTGCTAGAGATGTGAAAACTAGCGGGGCGGGGGAGCTGTTTTTT,TRBV20-1,TRBD2,.,TRBJ2-2
CAISPEVWGEETQYF,TGTGCCATCAGTCCGGAGGTTTGGGGGGAAGAGACCCAGTACTTC,TRBV10-3,.,.,TRBJ2-5
CAIQVAIQETQYF,TGTGCCATCCAAGTAGCGATCCAAGAGACCCAGTACTTC,TRBV10-3,.,.,TRBJ2-5
CASSLLSAGANVLTF,TGTGCCAGCAGCCTGCTAAGTGCGGGGGCCAACGTCCTGACTTTC,TRBV3-1,.,few,TRBJ2-6
CASSFLTSGSFGEQFF,TGTGCCAGCAGCTTTCTGACTAGCGGGAGTTTTGGTGAGCAGTTCTTC,TRBV7-6,TRBD2,.,TRBJ2-1
CSVEDWRKETQYF,TGCAGCGTTGAAGATTGGCGGAAAGAGACCCAGTACTTC,TRBV29-1,.,.,TRBJ2-5
CASGHPGRESTF,TGTGCCAGCGGACATCCAGGCAGGGAGTCTACCTTC,TRBV7-3,.,.,TRBJ1-2
CASSSPGAKTEAFF,TGCGCCAGCAGCTCCCCGGGGGCTAAAACTGAAGCTTTCTTT,TRBV5-1,.,few,TRBJ1-1
CSARDVLAGAYEQYF,TGCAGTGCTAGAGACGTCTTAGCGGGAGCCTACGAGCAGTACTTC,TRBV20-1,TRBD2,few,TRBJ2-7
CSVESMMNYGYTF,TGCAGCGTTGAAAGCATGATGAACTATGGCTACACCTTC,TRBV29-1,.,few,TRBJ1-2
CASSTRDSLNTGELFF,TGCGCCAGCAGCACGCGGGACAGCTTGAACACCGGGGAGCTGTTTTTT,TRBV5-1,.,.,TRBJ2-2
CASSPSVGGGGNTGELFF,TGTGCCAGCAGCCCCTCGGTTGGAGGAGGGGGAAACACCGGGGAGCTGTTTTTT,TRBV4-2,.,.,TRBJ2-2
CASSGLATDTQYF,TGTGCCAGCAGCGGACTAGCGACCGATACGCAGTACTTT,TRBV6-2/TRBV6-3,TRBD2,few,TRBJ2-3
CSVDLRTDTQYF,TGCAGCGTTGATCTTAGGACAGATACGCAGTATTTT,TRBV29-1,.,.,TRBJ2-3
CASSSRGWDEQFF,TGTGCCAGCAGCTCGCGAGGGTGGGATGAGCAGTTCTTC,TRBV7-2,.,.,TRBJ2-1
CASSYEGVTKNIQYF,TGTGCCAGCAGCTACGAAGGGGTGACCAAAAACATTCAGTACTTC,TRBV14,.,.,TRBJ2-4
CSAERGWANEQFF,TGCAGTGCAGAGCGGGGGTGGGCGAATGAGCAGTTCTTC,TRBV20-1,TRBD2,few,TRBJ2-1
CSARDFQRDYGYTF,TGCAGTGCTAGAGATTTCCAGAGGGATTATGGCTACACCTTC,TRBV20-1,.,.,TRBJ1-2
CASSLGGTSGHRDTQYF,TGTGCCAGCAGCCTAGGCGGGACTAGCGGACATAGAGATACGCAGTATTTT,TRBV7-9,TRBD2,.,TRBJ2-3
CASCTLRWEQYF,TGTGCCAGCTGCACTCTACGCTGGGAGCAGTACTTC,TRBV28,.,few,TRBJ2-7
CASSLGSGQGPGELFF,TGTGCCAGCAGCTTAGGGTCGGGACAGGGACCCGGGGAGCTGTTTTTT,TRBV7-8,TRBD1,.,TRBJ2-2
CASSLQPGYQPQHF,TGTGCCAGCAGCCTCCAACCCGGGTATCAGCCCCAGCATTTT,TRBV7-2,.,.,TRBJ1-5
CASSQDRLEVGGNNEQFF,TGTGCCAGCAGCCAAGATCGTTTGGAAGTTGGGGGAAATAATGAGCAGTTCTTC,TRBV14,.,.,TRBJ2-1
CSGGPYNEQFF,TGCAGCGGAGGACCGTACAATGAGCAGTTCTTC,TRBV29-1,.,few,TRBJ2-1
CASSLAGNGELFF,TGTGCCAGCAGCTTAGCAGGCAACGGGGAGCTGTTTTTT,TRBV7-6,.,few,TRBJ2-2
CASSLLLAGVGEQFF,TGTGCCAGCAGCTTATTACTAGCGGGAGTGGGTGAGCAGTTCTTC,TRBV7-9,TRBD2,few,TRBJ2-1
CASSLGTSGSNTHF,TGTGCCAGCAGCTTAGGGACTAGCGGGAGTAACACGCACTTC,TRBV7-2,TRBD2,.,TRBJ2-7
CATSIDRIELGELFF,TGTGCCACCAGCATCGACAGGATAGAACTCGGGGAGCTGTTTTTT,TRBV15,.,.,TRBJ2-2